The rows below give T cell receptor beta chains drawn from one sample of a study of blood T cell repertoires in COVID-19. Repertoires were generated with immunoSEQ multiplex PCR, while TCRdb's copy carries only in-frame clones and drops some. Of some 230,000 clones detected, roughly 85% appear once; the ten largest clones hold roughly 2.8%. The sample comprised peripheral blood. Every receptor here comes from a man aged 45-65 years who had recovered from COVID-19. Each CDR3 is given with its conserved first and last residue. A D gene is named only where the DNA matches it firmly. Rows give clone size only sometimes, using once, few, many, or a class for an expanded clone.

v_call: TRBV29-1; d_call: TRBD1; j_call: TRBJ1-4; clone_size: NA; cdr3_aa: CSVAGQGGEKLFF; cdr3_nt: TGCAGCGTTGCGGGACAGGGAGGCGAAAAACTGTTTTTT
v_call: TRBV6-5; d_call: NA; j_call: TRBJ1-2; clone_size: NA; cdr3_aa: CASSNEVPPYGYTF; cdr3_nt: TGTGCCAGCTCTAACGAAGTTCCGCCTTATGGCTACACCTTC
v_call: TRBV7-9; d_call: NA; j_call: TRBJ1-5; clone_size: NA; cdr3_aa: CASSFGNQPQHF; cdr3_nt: TGTGCCAGCAGCTTCGGCAATCAGCCCCAGCATTTT
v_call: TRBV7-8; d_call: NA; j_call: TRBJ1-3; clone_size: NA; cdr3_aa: CASSFYGASGNTIYF; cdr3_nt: TGTGCCAGCAGCTTCTACGGTGCCTCTGGAAACACCATATATTTT
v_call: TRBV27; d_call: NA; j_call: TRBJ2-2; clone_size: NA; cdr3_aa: CASSLRPGRGTNTGELFF; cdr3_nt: TGTGCCAGCAGTTTACGACCCGGGAGAGGTACGAACACCGGGGAGCTGTTTTTT
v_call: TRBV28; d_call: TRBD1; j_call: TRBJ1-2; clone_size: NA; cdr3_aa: CASTTGAVTASGIDYGYTF; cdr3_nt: TGTGCCAGCACTACAGGGGCTGTCACCGCCTCTGGGATTGACTATGGCTACACCTTC
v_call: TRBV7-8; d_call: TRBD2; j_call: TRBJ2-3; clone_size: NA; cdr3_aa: CASRAKISGNTDTQYF; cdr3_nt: TGTGCCAGCAGAGCAAAGATTAGCGGGAACACAGATACGCAGTATTTT
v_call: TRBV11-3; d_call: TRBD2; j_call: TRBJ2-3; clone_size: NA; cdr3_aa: CASSIWTSGRLTDTQYF; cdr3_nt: TGTGCCAGCAGCATATGGACTAGCGGGAGACTTACAGATACGCAGTATTTT
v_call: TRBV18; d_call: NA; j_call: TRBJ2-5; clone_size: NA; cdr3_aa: CASSPTGQETQYF; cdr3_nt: TGTGCCAGCTCACCGACAGGCCAAGAGACCCAGTACTTC
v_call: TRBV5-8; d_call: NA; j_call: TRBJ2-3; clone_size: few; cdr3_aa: CASSLARGYSTDTQYF; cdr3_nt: TGTGCCAGCAGCTTGGCCAGAGGGTACAGCACAGATACGCAGTATTTT
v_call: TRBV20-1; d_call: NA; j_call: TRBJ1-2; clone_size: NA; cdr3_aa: CSASPQNYGYTF; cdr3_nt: TGCAGTGCTAGTCCACAGAACTATGGCTACACCTTC
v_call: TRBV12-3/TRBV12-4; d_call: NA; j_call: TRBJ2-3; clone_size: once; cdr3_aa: CASSSGDTQYF; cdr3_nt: TGTGCCAGCAGTTCCGGAGATACGCAGTATTTT
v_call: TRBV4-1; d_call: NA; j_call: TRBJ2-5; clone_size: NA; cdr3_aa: CASSQGPGAQETQYF; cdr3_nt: TGCGCCAGCAGCCAAGGGCCAGGGGCCCAAGAGACCCAGTACTTC